The 16 T cell receptor beta chains given below trace back to one sample, sequenced in a study of T cells in Graves' hyperthyroidism and ophthalmopathy (dated by TCRdb to between 2018 and 2020). Libraries were prepared through multiplex PCR. Sequencing was performed on an Illumina HiSeq 2000. Amplification of TCR beta CDR3 regions was carried out from RNA transcripts. The first round of RT-PCR for the TCR CDR3 was performed with the HTBI primer set and the Qiagen OneStep RT-PCR kit. TCRdb cleaned the public reads at Q25 with fastp, built clones with MiXCR and kept in-frame beta chains. Entries are consolidated by CDR3 protein sequence, retaining the most common genes and DNA. This sample has about 420,000 distinct CDR3 sequences in its table, and 12% to 15% of those were observed once. The ten largest clones capture 5% to 6% of the sample. The sample was blood. The receptors originated from a woman between 18 and 29 years old with Graves' hyperthyroidism.

In this sample, this clonotype turned up many times. CDR3 region: CAIGTGNTEAFF. The CDR3, as DNA: TGTGCCATTGGGACAGGGAACACTGAAGCTTTCTTT. V usage is TRBV2 and J usage is TRBJ1-1, with 8 bases matching TRBD1. Germline CDR1 and CDR2: SNHLY and FYNNEI. There are 12 residues in the CDR3. The trim removed 10 bases at V and 1 base at J, leaving 2 bases unmatched. The full variable domain, in which reference TRBV2 and TRBJ1-1 provide the parts outside the CDR3, is EPEVTQTPSHQVTQMGQEVILRCVPISNHLYFYWYRQILGQKVEFLVSFYNNEISEKSEIFDDQFSVERPDGSNFTLKIRSTKLEDSAMYFCAIGTGNTEAFFGQGTRLTVV.

This clonotype came up a few times. This rearrangement joins TRBV18 to TRBJ1-2; D possibly corresponds to TRBD1 (6 bases). Trimming pared 3 bases from V and 2 bases from J, leaving 10 bases between. Germline V gene data show CDR1 as KGHSH and CDR2 as LQKENI. The CDR3 totals 14 residues. Here the CDR3 reads CASSPSQGNYGYTF. CDR3 coding DNA: TGTGCCAGCTCACCGTCCCAGGGGAACTATGGCTACACCTTC.

This clonotype was recorded many times. The chain recombines TRBV12-3 or TRBV12-4 with TRBJ2-5; 7 bases are a match to TRBD1. The V and J ends lost 8 bases and 1 base, in that order; junction bases with no gene match: 4. The CDR3 sequence is 13 residues long. The CDR3 is CASWDSLQETQYF. For the CDR3, the DNA is TGTGCCAGCTGGGACAGCCTCCAAGAGACCCAGTACTTC.

There are a few counts of this clonotype. The CDR3 region has the DNA TGTGCCAGCAGAAAAGGGGGACACCCGAACACTGAAGCTTTCTTT. Protein product: CASRKGGHPNTEAFF. The genes are TRBV6-2 or TRBV6-3 and TRBJ1-1, with D possibly TRBD1 on 6 matching bases. This CDR3 comprises 15 residues. Trimming shortened V by 6 bases and J by 1 base, and 15 bases separated the two germline ends. Germline V gene sequence: CDR1 MNHEY, CDR2 SVGEGT.

Comment on this clonotype: One base away lies a much larger clone, so this may be a sequencing read error. This chain links TRBV6-2 or TRBV6-3 with TRBJ1-6; no reliable D call. Trimming took 7 bases from V and 9 from J, leaving 13 bases between them. The CDR3 sequence is 13 residues long. Looked up from germline, CDR1 is MNHEY and CDR2 is SVGEGT. This CDR3 is CASTDGFSSPLHF. CDR3 DNA sequence: TGTGCCAGCACCGATGGGTTTAGTTCACCCCTCCACTTT.

This clonotype came up many times. This sequence joins TRBV28 and TRBJ1-5, with 10 bases matching TRBD1. Per germline, CDR1 MDHEN and CDR2 SYDVKM. There are 16 residues in the CDR3. V shed 6 bases and J 4 bases; nucleotides not matched to a gene: 9. For the CDR3, the DNA is TGTGCCAGCAGGTTGACAGGGGGCCAGGGGAATCAGCCCCAGCATTTT. Its translation: CASRLTGGQGNQPQHF.

This clonotype was found many times. The CDR3 DNA reads as TGTGCCAGCAGTTACAGGGACGGCTACACCTTC. Translation: CASSYRDGYTF. The chain combines TRBV28 with TRBJ1-2; perhaps TRBD1 as D (6 bases). From germline, CDR1 is MDHEN and CDR2 SYDVKM. With 4 bases removed from V and 8 bases from J, the gap between germline ends came to 8 bases. The CDR3 has 11 residues.

The table lists this clonotype with many counts. V gene TRBV20-1 combines with J gene TRBJ2-7; D perhaps matches TRBD1 (6 bases). Looked up from germline, CDR1 is DFQATT and CDR2 is SNEGSKA (reference sequence). This CDR3 comprises 15 residues. V shed 3 bases and J shed 3 bases, with 18 bases lying between them. The CDR3 sequence: CSARVPPGVNYEQYF. CDR3 sequence (DNA): TGCAGTGCTAGGGTCCCCCCAGGGGTGAACTACGAGCAGTACTTC.

The chain couples TRBV4-1 to TRBJ2-1; 9 bases agree with TRBD1. Trimming at V came to 9 bases and at J to 7 bases, leaving 10 bases not matched to a gene. The CDR3 totals 14 residues. Germline V gives CDR1 MGHRA, CDR2 YSYEKL. Here the CDR3 reads CASRNPGQGNEQFF. CDR3 sequence (DNA): TGCGCCAGTAGAAACCCGGGACAGGGTAATGAGCAGTTCTTC.

In its sample, this clonotype was seen a few times. V is TRBV20-1 and J is TRBJ1-5, with D unresolved. V lost 3 bases, J lost 3 bases, and 15 bases lay in between. The CDR3 has 15 residues. Germline loops: CDR1 DFQATT, CDR2 SNEGSKA (reference sequence). This CDR3 is CSASNAGDFNQPQHF. In DNA form, the CDR3 reads TGCAGTGCTAGTAATGCCGGGGATTTCAATCAGCCCCAGCATTTT.

This clonotype has a count of ten or more. The rearrangement links TRBV27 to TRBJ1-6; perhaps TRBD1 as D (5 bases). Germline V gene sequence: CDR1 MNHEY, CDR2 SMNVEV (reference sequence). V was pared by 5 bases and J by 3 bases, with 8 bases between. CDR3 length equals 14 residues. The CDR3 coding sequence is TGTGCCAGCAGTCTAGGGGTCTATAATTCACCCCTCCACTTT. As protein: CASSLGVYNSPLHF.

This clonotype was counted only a few times. The V call is TRBV5-4, the J call TRBJ1-1, with 10 bases that match TRBD1. Germline-derived CDR1 and CDR2 are SGHNT and YYREEE (reference sequence). Germline trimming cut 5 bases from V and 4 bases from J; bases unmatched to any gene: 14. The CDR3 runs to 17 residues. The DNA for the CDR3 is TGTGCCAGCAGTCTAAGACGGGGACAGGGGTATACCACTGAAGCTTTCTTT. Its protein product is CASSLRRGQGYTTEAFF.

This clonotype was counted between two and nine times. This chain links TRBV20-1 with TRBJ2-7, with a weak D call TRBD1 (6 bases). The CDR3 length is 13 residues. CDR1 DFQATT and CDR2 SNEGSKA come from the germline V gene (reference sequence). V was pared by 3 bases and J by 5 bases, with 14 bases between. CDR3 sequence reads: CSASGQGWHEQYF. In DNA form, the CDR3 reads TGCAGTGCTAGCGGTCAGGGGTGGCACGAGCAGTACTTC.

There are many counts of this clonotype. The gene calls are TRBV12-3 or TRBV12-4 and TRBJ2-1; either TRBD1 or TRBD2 may fit D (5 bases each). The CDR3 has 16 amino acids. Trimming pared 4 bases from V and 7 bases from J, leaving 20 bases between. This chain's CDR3 is CASSSGSGHKVNEQFF. The DNA for the CDR3 is TGTGCCAGCAGTTCGGGCTCGGGGCATAAAGTTAATGAGCAGTTCTTC.

This clonotype was counted a few times. V is TRBV5-6 and J is TRBJ2-1, with 12 bases that match TRBD2. V shed 0 bases and J 6 bases; nucleotides not matched to a gene: 13. The CDR3 consists of 19 residues. Per the germline V gene, CDR1 is SGHDT and CDR2 is YYEEEE. The CDR3 DNA reads as TGTGCCAGCAGCTTGGGCCTAGCGGGAGGGCCAATACATCCCAATGAGCAGTTCTTC. Its translation: CASSLGLAGGPIHPNEQFF. The full variable domain, with the rest looked up from reference TRBV5-6 and TRBJ2-1, is DAGVTQSPTHLIKTRGQQVTLRCSPKSGHDTVSWYQQALGQGPQFIFQYYEEEERQRGNFPDRFSGHQFPNYSSELNVNALLLGDSALYLCASSLGLAGGPIHPNEQFFGPGTRLTVL.

This clonotype was observed a handful of times. The chain uses TRBV9 and TRBJ1-3; D uncertain. The ends were cut back, 3 bases at V and 7 bases at J, with 14 bases in the middle. This CDR3 is built from 14 residues. The germline CDR1 and CDR2 sequences are SGDLS and YYNGEE. CDR3 in DNA: TGTGCCAGCAGCGGGTCGCGGGGTGGCAACACCATATATTTT. It encodes CASSGSRGGNTIYF.